This T cell receptor beta chain was obtained from a study of OX40 agonist ivuxolimab in advanced cancers. Assay: immunoSEQ multiplex PCR; the TCRdb copy retains only in-frame clones and omits some. The repertoire consists of 60,000 or so clones, with roughly 84% occurring once and the leading ten covering under 6%. With baseline, cycle 4 day 1, and cycle 7 day 1 as timepoints, blood was sampled. The CDR3 consists of 16 residues. With 4 bases clipped from V and 3 bases from J, the junction kept 8 bases outside the gene matches. Germline V gene data show CDR1 as SGHAT and CDR2 as FQNNGV. The chain links TRBV11-2 to TRBJ1-4; 7 positions agree with TRBD1. This specimen consisted of CD4+ or CD8+ T cells sorted from blood, obtained in a trial of the OX40 agonist ivuxolimab. This receptor was taken from an adult with an advanced solid tumor such as melanoma, head and neck, liver or kidney cancer. The CDR3 reads CASSSLTGRANEKLFF. The CDR3 DNA is TGTGCCAGCAGCTCCCTGACAGGGCGGGCTAATGAAAAACTGTTTTTT.